This entry lists 4 T cell receptor beta chains sequenced from one sample in a study of post-analysis software for immune sequencing data. Notes on the study in general: Patients had higher frequencies than controls of roughly 5 TRBV segments, including TRBV5-6, TRBV5-1 and TRBV20-1.

These receptors have no identified antigens. Prepared TCR beta cDNA libraries contained unique molecular identifiers. TCRdb analysed the PCR reads with MiXCR anew, one entry per CDR3 protein. The repertoire consists of more than 450,000 distinct CDR3 sequences, with about 44% occurring once and the leading ten covering over 1.5%. The sample consisted of blood. These receptors originate from a girl between 5 and 17 years old with multiple sclerosis.

This clonotype was detected only a few times. The junction departs from the called germline gene at one end, perhaps through a read error. The chain joins TRBV29-1 to TRBJ2-7; 8 bases align to TRBD1. The CDR3 length is 12 residues. Looked up from germline, CDR1 is SQVTM and CDR2 is ANQGSEA. The CDR3 sequence: CGVGDRSYEQYF. The CDR3 DNA is TGCGGCGTTGGGGACAGGTCCTACGAGCAGTACTTC.

This clonotype was detected a few times. The chain employs TRBV9 and TRBJ2-1, with 11 bases that match TRBD2. With V trimmed by 0 bases and J by 8 bases, 10 bases remained unmatched. The germline CDR1 and CDR2 sequences are SGDLS and YYNGEE. The CDR3 contains 17 residues. The CDR3 sequence is CASSVAFSGRAVYEQFF. The CDR3 DNA is TGTGCCAGCAGCGTAGCTTTTAGCGGGAGGGCCGTTTATGAGCAGTTCTTC.

This clonotype was seen a handful of times. The chain recombines TRBV10-2 with TRBJ1-6, with D perhaps TRBD1 (6 bases). Trimming pared 3 bases from V and 7 bases from J, leaving 10 bases between. CDR3 length: 14 amino acids. The germline V gene encodes CDR1 WSHSY and CDR2 SAAADI. The DNA of the CDR3 is TGCGCCAGCAGTGATGGGACAAACAATTCACCCCTCCACTTT. This encodes CASSDGTNNSPLHF.

Only a few counts were recorded for this clonotype. The chain carries TRBV5-1 and TRBJ1-1; D remains ambiguous. The V end was cut by 5 bases, the J end by 1 base, with 6 bases between. CDR3 length: 12 residues. Germline assignment: CDR1 SGHRS and CDR2 YFSETQ. For the CDR3, the DNA is TGCGCCAGCAGGGCGGGGAACACTGAAGCTTTCTTT. Encoded protein: CASRAGNTEAFF. The whole variable domain, remainder taken from reference TRBV5-1 and TRBJ1-1, is KAGVTQTPRYLIKTRGQQVTLSCSPISGHRSVSWYQQTPGQGLQFLFEYFSETQRNKGNFPGRFSGRQFSNSRSEMNVSTLELGDSALYLCASRAGNTEAFFGQGTRLTVV.